This passage covers 13 T cell receptor beta chains from one sample sequenced in a study of cytomegalovirus exposure and HLA in healthy donors. PCR used 60 Vbeta primers and 13 Jbeta primers. Sequencing was performed with immunoSEQ multiplex PCR; in TCRdb, only in-frame clones are kept and a portion is missing. The repertoire holds about 250,000 clones, around two thirds seen once, with approximately 2.3% in the top ten. Sequenced: PBMCs. These receptors all come from a female donor in good health and CMV-seronegative.

V and J are TRBV19 and TRBJ2-7; D is perhaps TRBD1 (6 bases). The CDR3 runs to 14 residues. Germline CDR1 is LNHDA and CDR2 is SQIVND (reference sequence). V gave up 5 bases and J gave up 6 bases, with 17 bases separating them. This chain's CDR3 is CASSAGTIKTEQYF. CDR3 coding DNA: TGTGCCAGTAGTGCCGGGACAATCAAGACCGAGCAGTACTTC.

This clone was counted between two and nine times. The V and J genes are TRBV30 and TRBJ1-1, with D uncertain. The CDR3 totals 13 residues. CDR1 and CDR2 (germline): GTSNPN, SVGIG (reference sequence). V lost 6 bases and J lost 6, with 17 bases in between. CDR3 region: CACQDAGGPEAFF. The CDR3 DNA reads TGTGCCTGCCAGGACGCGGGAGGGCCTGAAGCTTTCTTT.

This clone was seen a handful of times. V and J are TRBV15 and TRBJ1-4, with D perhaps matching TRBD1 (6 bases). CDR3 length: 13 amino acids. Per the germline V gene, CDR1 is LNHNV and CDR2 is YYDKDF (reference sequence). V lost 1 base, J lost 8 bases, and 8 bases lay in between. Here the CDR3 reads CATSRATGEKLFF. The DNA for the CDR3 is TGTGCCACCAGCAGAGCGACAGGAGAAAAACTGTTTTTT.

This clone was counted a few times. The chain has TRBV7-2 and TRBJ2-7; 7 bases line up with TRBD2. V lost 1 base to trimming and J lost 2 bases; unmatched junction nucleotides: 5. CDR3 length: 15 amino acids. The germline gives CDR1 SGHTA, CDR2 FQGNSA. CDR3 sequence: CASSLVTSGAYEQYF. The CDR3 region has the DNA TGTGCCAGCAGCTTAGTGACCAGCGGGGCCTACGAGCAGTACTTC.

CDR3 sequence: CASGSYEQYF. The CDR3 DNA reads as TGTGCCAGCGGGAGCTACGAGCAGTACTTC. The V gene is TRBV6-6, the J gene TRBJ2-7, with D possibly TRBD2 on 5 matching bases. Germline lookup yields CDR1 MNHNY and CDR2 SVGAGI (reference sequence). The CDR3 totals 10 residues. V was cut by 8 bases and J by 3 bases, with 5 bases left in between.

The chain is built from TRBV5-1 and TRBJ2-7, with 10 bases lining up with TRBD2. The trim removed 9 bases at V and 4 bases at J, leaving 10 bases unmatched. The CDR3 is 14 residues long. Germline V CDR1 and CDR2: SGHRS, YFSETQ. The chain's CDR3 is CATRIAGGPYEQYF. For the CDR3, the DNA is TGCGCCACGAGAATAGCGGGAGGCCCGTACGAGCAGTACTTC.

J is TRBJ2-7 and V is TRBV11-3, with 11 bases lining up with TRBD2. This CDR3 has 17 amino acids. V trimming: 4 bases; J trimming: 4 bases; junction bases outside the gene matches: 12. The germline gives CDR1 SGHNT, CDR2 YENEEA. The CDR3 protein is CASSSPQTSGIPYEQYF. The CDR3, as DNA: TGTGCCAGCAGCTCACCCCAGACTAGCGGGATCCCTTACGAGCAGTACTTC.

The gene calls are TRBV5-4 and TRBJ2-5, with D perhaps TRBD2 (7 bases). TRBJ2-7 explains the end of the DNA better; the J call may be wrong. This CDR3 is 14 amino acids long. Germline values: CDR1 SGHNT, CDR2 YYREEE (reference sequence). CDR3 residues: CASSQGTNSYEQYF. The CDR3 DNA follows: TGTGCCAGCAGCCAGGGGACTAACTCCTACGAGCAGTACTTC.

The V and J genes are TRBV7-8 and TRBJ2-7; 7 bases map to TRBD1. The CDR3 is made up of 12 amino acids. In germline, CDR1 is SGHVS, CDR2 FQNEAQ. V lost 6 bases to trimming and J lost 6 bases; unmatched junction nucleotides: 5. The CDR3 loop reads CASSPQGLEQYF. DNA for the CDR3: TGTGCCAGCAGTCCACAGGGGCTCGAGCAGTACTTC.

On this clone itself: Germline is not matched at one junction end, which may reflect a read error. The CDR3 coding sequence is TGTTCCAGCAGCCGAACAGGGGTGGTCACTGAAGCTTTCTTT. Its protein product is CSSSRTGVVTEAFF. The chain joins TRBV7-9 to TRBJ1-1, with 7 bases that match TRBD1. The CDR3 runs to 14 residues. Per the germline V gene, CDR1 is SEHNR and CDR2 is FQNEAQ (reference sequence). Variable domain in full (rest from reference TRBV7-9 and TRBJ1-1): DTGVSQNPRHKITKRGQNVTFRCDPISEHNRLYWYRQTLGQGPEFLTYFQNEAQLEKSRLLSDRFSAERPKGSFSTLEIQRTEQGDSAMYLCSSSRTGVVTEAFFGQGTRLTVV.

This clone showed up just a few times. This chain links TRBV2 with TRBJ2-3; tentatively, D is TRBD2 (6 bases). Between the trimmed V and J ends, which lost 7 bases and 4 bases, there was a span of 18 bases. The CDR3 consists of 15 residues. The germline gives CDR1 SNHLY, CDR2 FYNNEI. CDR3 amino acids: CASIKNRGIADTQYF. The CDR3 nucleotides are TGTGCCAGCATTAAAAACCGGGGGATAGCAGATACGCAGTATTTT.

This clone is a singleton in its sample. The chain uses TRBV7-7 and TRBJ2-2; D may be TRBD2 (5 bases). In germline, CDR1 is SSHAT, CDR2 FNYEAQ (reference sequence). This CDR3 comprises 14 residues. The germline V and J ends were trimmed by 5 bases and 4 bases, with 11 bases remaining between them. DNA of the CDR3: TGTGCCAGCAGCCCTCTGGGAGCCACCGGGGAGCTGTTTTTT. This translates into CASSPLGATGELFF.

This chain joins TRBV7-9 and TRBJ2-3, with 15 bases fitting TRBD2. CDR1 is SEHNR and CDR2 is FQNEAQ in the germline V gene (reference sequence). J lost 6 bases, V lost 5 bases, and 15 bases had no gene match. The CDR3 covers 19 residues. The CDR3 loop is CASSVGQPGLAGGSDTQYF. The CDR3 DNA sequence: TGTGCCAGCAGCGTGGGACAACCGGGACTAGCGGGAGGTTCTGATACGCAGTATTTT.